Listed here are 30 T cell receptor beta chains from one sample, sequenced in a study of blood T cell repertoires in COVID-19. Using immunoSEQ multiplex PCR, the repertoire was profiled, and TCRdb retains in-frame clones only, with some absent. The data show some 230,000 clones, 80% to 90% seen once. Sample: peripheral blood. These receptors originate from a man aged 45-65 years who had recovered from COVID-19.

This clone occurred a few times. This rearrangement joins TRBV2 to TRBJ2-7, with D uncertain. V gave up 8 bases and J gave up 2 bases, with 13 bases separating them. Germline CDR1 reads SNHLY; CDR2 reads FYNNEI. The CDR3 runs to 13 residues. In DNA form, the CDR3 reads TGTGCCAGCGCTCGGGTTAGCCCCTACGAGCAGTACTTC. Its protein product is CASARVSPYEQYF.

The chain has TRBV6-5 and TRBJ2-1, with 9 positions matching TRBD1. Germline V gene data show CDR1 as MNHEY and CDR2 as SVGAGI. The CDR3 has 16 residues. The V and J ends lost 2 bases and 6 bases, in that order; junction bases with no gene match: 8. The CDR3 is CASSYTGQGRVNEQFF. CDR3 DNA sequence: TGTGCCAGCAGTTACACGGGACAGGGAAGGGTCAATGAGCAGTTCTTC.

This sequence joins TRBV7-2 and TRBJ1-1; D gene uncertain. Trimming stripped 5 bases from V and 2 bases from J, with 9 bases between. The CDR3 is made up of 13 amino acids. Germline V gene lookup returns CDR1 SGHTA and CDR2 FQGNSA. CDR3 residues: CASSKRLNTEAFF. CDR3 DNA: TGTGCCAGCAGCAAAAGACTCAACACTGAAGCTTTCTTT.

CDR3 DNA: TGTGCCAGCAGCTTAGGGGGGACTAGCGGGAGGGATGAGCAGTTCTTC. Translation gives CASSLGGTSGRDEQFF. This chain connects TRBV11-3 to TRBJ2-1; 16 bases align to TRBD2. The CDR3 loop spans 16 amino acids. From germline, CDR1 is SGHNT and CDR2 YENEEA. V shed 1 base, J shed 8 bases, and the junction held 2 bases outside the gene matches. Drawing the rest from reference TRBV11-3 and TRBJ2-1, the complete variable domain is EAGVVQSPRYKIIEKKQPVAFWCNPISGHNTLYWYLQNLGQGPELLIRYENEEAVDDSQLPKDRFSAERLKGVDSTLKIQPAELGDSAVYLCASSLGGTSGRDEQFFGPGTRLTVL.

This chain joins TRBV7-2 and TRBJ2-1, with D perhaps TRBD2 (5 bases). V gave up 1 base and J gave up 11 bases, with 9 bases separating them. This CDR3 is 12 amino acids long. Germline-derived CDR1 and CDR2 are SGHTA and FQGNSA. In nucleotides, the CDR3 is TGTGCCAGCAGCTTAGACACTAGGCAGCAGTTCTTC. This encodes CASSLDTRQQFF.

The J gene is TRBJ2-2, the V gene TRBV5-1, with a tentative D call TRBD2 (5 bases). The germline gives CDR1 SGHRS, CDR2 YFSETQ. V dropped 2 bases and J dropped 6 bases, with 17 bases sitting between them. This CDR3 has 16 residues. The CDR3 DNA reads TGCGCCAGCAGCTTCGGGGAAGGGCAGCGCTCCGGGGAGCTGTTTTTT. This encodes CASSFGEGQRSGELFF.

The chain combines TRBV30 with TRBJ2-3, with TRBD2 matching 9 bases. Germline-derived CDR1 and CDR2 are GTSNPN and SVGIG (reference sequence). The J segment lost 0 bases and the V segment lost 1 base, leaving 11 bases of the junction unmatched. CDR3 size: 18 residues. The CDR3 DNA follows: TGTGCCTGGAGTGGGAACGGAGTAGCGGGAGCTAGCACAGATACGCAGTATTTT. Its protein product is CAWSGNGVAGASTDTQYF.

This clone was counted a single time. The chain recombines TRBV30 with TRBJ1-1; D possibly corresponds to TRBD1 (5 bases). V lost 1 base, J lost 10 bases, and 19 bases lay in between. The CDR3 consists of 14 residues. Germline loops: CDR1 GTSNPN, CDR2 SVGIG (reference sequence). In DNA, the CDR3 is TGTGCCTGGAGTGGTCAGGGATGGGTGTTTGGAGCTTTCTTT. Translated: CAWSGQGWVFGAFF.

V usage is TRBV27 and J usage is TRBJ2-7; 10 bases are a match to TRBD2. Germline CDR1 is MNHEY and CDR2 is SMNVEV (reference sequence). This CDR3 has 14 residues. The V gene end was trimmed by 5 bases and the J gene end by 5 bases; junction bases not matched to a gene: 6. The CDR3 sequence is CASSPGLASNEQYF. CDR3 sequence (DNA): TGTGCCAGCAGTCCGGGACTAGCGTCAAACGAGCAGTACTTC.

This clone was seen only a few times. The chain has TRBV5-1 and TRBJ2-3; TRBD2 is a possible D gene (6 bases). CDR3 length: 14 residues. Germline loops: CDR1 SGHRS, CDR2 YFSETQ. Deletions cut 4 bases from V and 1 base from J, with 10 bases between. CDR3 loop: CASSRRVGTDTQYF. In DNA form, the CDR3 reads TGCGCCAGCAGCCGGAGGGTTGGCACAGATACGCAGTATTTT. Variable domain in full (rest from reference TRBV5-1 and TRBJ2-3): KAGVTQTPRYLIKTRGQQVTLSCSPISGHRSVSWYQQTPGQGLQFLFEYFSETQRNKGNFPGRFSGRQFSNSRSEMNVSTLELGDSALYLCASSRRVGTDTQYFGPGTRLTVL.

The rearrangement links TRBV7-6 to TRBJ2-2, with TRBD2 identical over 11 bases. This CDR3 is built from 16 residues. The germline gives CDR1 SGHVS, CDR2 FNYEAQ. With V trimmed by 6 bases and J by 7 bases, 10 bases remained unmatched. The CDR3, as DNA: TGTGCCAGCAGATTCACCGGGACTAGCGGAGACGGGGAGCTGTTTTTT. It specifies CASRFTGTSGDGELFF.

This chain uses TRBV27 with TRBJ2-7; 10 bases are a match to TRBD2. The V and J ends lost 6 bases and 2 bases, in that order; junction bases with no gene match: 7. The length of the CDR3 is 15 residues. Germline CDR1 and CDR2: MNHEY and SMNVEV (reference sequence). CDR3 region: CASSVSSGGPYEQYF. CDR3 DNA: TGTGCCAGCAGCGTATCTAGCGGGGGCCCCTACGAGCAGTACTTC.

This clone was seen more than once but under ten times. The chain joins TRBV28 to TRBJ2-7; 12 nucleotides line up with TRBD2. CDR1 and CDR2 from the germline V gene are MDHEN and SYDVKM. The CDR3 runs 15 residues. The ends lost 7 bases at V and 1 base at J; junction bases unmatched: 5. CDR3 sequence (DNA): TGTGCCAGCACCCGACTAGCGGGGGTTTCCTACGAGCAGTACTTC. Translating it yields CASTRLAGVSYEQYF.

This chain connects TRBV30 to TRBJ2-7, with a possible D match to TRBD1 (5 bases). Looked up from germline, CDR1 is GTSNPN and CDR2 is SVGIG (reference sequence). This CDR3 is built from 14 residues. V lost 2 bases, J lost 0 bases, and 11 bases lay in between. CDR3 nucleotides: TGTGCCTGGAGTACAGGACCCGGCTCCTACGAGCAGTACTTC. Amino acids: CAWSTGPGSYEQYF.

This clone was counted between two and nine times. The chain recombines TRBV28 with TRBJ1-5; 8 positions agree with TRBD1. The CDR3 is 17 amino acids. The junction had 12 bases not matched to a gene; V was cut back by 1 base and J by 7 bases. Germline V gives CDR1 MDHEN, CDR2 SYDVKM. The CDR3 region has the DNA TGTGCCAGCAGTTTATTTCCCGACAGGGGAACGGAGCAGCCCCAGCATTTT. Translating it yields CASSLFPDRGTEQPQHF.

The chain joins TRBV18 to TRBJ2-7; 9 positions match TRBD1. The CDR3 runs to 14 residues. Germline loops: CDR1 KGHSH, CDR2 LQKENI. The junction had 6 bases not matched to a gene; V was cut back by 6 bases and J by 3 bases. The CDR3 nucleotides read TGTGCCAGCTCTCCGGGACAGGGCCACTACGAGCAGTACTTC. This sequence encodes CASSPGQGHYEQYF. Combining the CDR3 with reference TRBV18 and TRBJ2-7 gives the whole variable domain NAGVMQNPRHLVRRRGQEARLRCSPMKGHSHVYWYRQLPEEGLKFMVYLQKENIIDESGMPKERFSAEFPKEGPSILRIQQVVRGDSAAYFCASSPGQGHYEQYFGPGTRLTVT.

This clone was seen only once. The chain couples TRBV7-6 to TRBJ2-3; D is perhaps TRBD2 (5 bases). Germline V gives CDR1 SGHVS, CDR2 FNYEAQ. The CDR3 totals 20 residues. Trimming left V 1 base short and J 1 base short, with 24 bases between. The CDR3 DNA is TGTGCCAGCAGCTTAGTCCACCAAGAGCCACCAACCGGGGGCACAGATACGCAGTATTTT. This translates into CASSLVHQEPPTGGTDTQYF.

Concerning this clone: This specimen includes other DNA sequences encoding the same CDR3. The chain employs TRBV5-1 and TRBJ2-7, with D hard to call. The germline V and J ends were trimmed by 4 bases and 2 bases, with 16 bases remaining between them. Germline CDR1 SGHRS, CDR2 YFSETQ. The CDR3 extends over 15 amino acids. The CDR3 loop is CASSLLTFTPYEQYF. The CDR3 bases are TGCGCCAGCAGCCTCCTAACTTTCACTCCCTACGAGCAGTACTTC.

This clone was detected only once. The chain combines TRBV20-1 with TRBJ2-6, with D possibly TRBD2 on 6 matching bases. V was cut by 3 bases and J by 4 bases, with 10 bases left in between. The CDR3 covers 14 residues. CDR1 and CDR2 (germline): DFQATT, SNEGSKA (reference sequence). CDR3 DNA sequence: TGCAGTGCTAGTCGGGGGTACGGGGCCAACGTCCTGACTTTC. Amino acids: CSASRGYGANVLTF.

The chain joins TRBV18 to TRBJ2-3, with D perhaps TRBD1 (5 bases). CDR1 is KGHSH, CDR2 LQKENI, per germline. Trimming took 5 bases from V and 5 from J, leaving 11 bases between them. This CDR3 comprises 13 residues. The CDR3: CASSTSQGDTQYF. CDR3 sequence (DNA): TGTGCCAGCTCAACTTCTCAGGGAGATACGCAGTATTTT.

The chain combines TRBV6-6 with TRBJ2-7; D uncertain. The V end was cut by 6 bases, the J end by 3 bases, with 6 bases between. The CDR3 has 11 amino acids. CDR1 is MNHNY and CDR2 is SVGAGI in the germline V gene (reference sequence). The CDR3 sequence: CASSYNYEQYF. The CDR3 nucleotides read TGTGCCAGCAGCTATAACTACGAGCAGTACTTC.

This chain uses TRBV11-2 with TRBJ2-5; D remains ambiguous. The V end was cut by 3 bases, the J end by 2 bases, with 16 bases between. The CDR3 is 16 residues long. Germline V lookup: CDR1 SGHAT, CDR2 FQNNGV. The CDR3 is CASSLRSVVSQETQYF. DNA of the CDR3: TGTGCCAGCAGCTTGAGAAGCGTCGTTAGTCAAGAGACCCAGTACTTC.

V is TRBV5-4 and J is TRBJ2-1; a possible D gene is TRBD2 (6 bases). The V and J ends lost 2 bases and 0 bases respectively, with 9 bases between them. The germline CDR1 and CDR2 sequences are SGHNT and YYREEE (reference sequence). The length of the CDR3 is 15 residues. The CDR3 is CASSFLGSSYNEQFF. CDR3 in DNA: TGTGCCAGCAGCTTCCTCGGGAGCTCCTACAATGAGCAGTTCTTC.

V gene TRBV6-5 combines with J gene TRBJ1-4; possibly TRBD1 for D (5 bases). The CDR3 extends over 11 amino acids. The V end was cut by 6 bases, the J end by 10 bases, with 9 bases between. CDR1 MNHEY and CDR2 SVGAGI come from the germline V gene. The CDR3 here is CASSVRGKLFF. In nucleotides, the CDR3 is TGTGCCAGCAGCGTAAGGGGAAAACTGTTTTTT.

The J gene is TRBJ1-1, the V gene TRBV28, with D maybe TRBD1 (6 bases). Trimming pared 1 base from V and 8 bases from J, leaving 11 bases between. CDR3 length: 13 residues. Germline V gene data show CDR1 as MDHEN and CDR2 as SYDVKM. CDR3 coding DNA: TGTGCCAGCAGTTTATTGGGGCAGGGGGAAGCTTTCTTT. Translating it yields CASSLLGQGEAFF.

This sequence joins TRBV28 and TRBJ2-6; 13 bases map to TRBD2. Germline CDR1 MDHEN, CDR2 SYDVKM. V lost 5 bases, J lost 3 bases, and 10 bases stayed unmatched. CDR3 length: 19 amino acids. The CDR3 DNA reads TGTGCCAGCAGTGCGGGCGGACTAGCGGGAGTGTTTGGGGCCAACGTCCTGACTTTC. Translation gives CASSAGGLAGVFGANVLTF.

This rearrangement joins TRBV28 to TRBJ2-7; TRBD2 might be the D (5 bases). Trimming took off 5 bases at V and 6 bases at J, with 14 bases between the two ends. This CDR3 has 13 residues. Germline-derived CDR1 and CDR2 are MDHEN and SYDVKM. CDR3 amino acids: CASSRGLNSEQYF. The CDR3 region has the DNA TGTGCCAGCAGTCGGGGTCTTAACAGCGAGCAGTACTTC.

This clone has only a few counts. The chain combines TRBV27 with TRBJ2-7; maybe TRBD1 (6 bases). This CDR3 contains 15 residues. V lost 6 bases and J 1 base, leaving 16 bases between the germline ends. CDR1 is MNHEY, CDR2 SMNVEV, per germline (reference sequence). The CDR3 protein is CASSNPGTKSYEQYF. CDR3 nucleotide sequence: TGTGCCAGCAGCAATCCCGGGACAAAATCCTACGAGCAGTACTTC.

The rearrangement uses TRBV6-6 and TRBJ2-7, with no clear D. The V gene's germline CDR1 is MNHNY and CDR2 SVGAGI (reference sequence). The CDR3 sequence is 11 residues long. V shed 2 bases and J shed 7 bases, with 6 bases lying between them. In nucleotides, the CDR3 is TGTGCCAGCAGTTACCTAGGTGAGCAGTACTTC. Translating it yields CASSYLGEQYF.

The chain links TRBV18 to TRBJ2-7; 8 nucleotides match TRBD1. The CDR3 runs to 13 residues. Germline CDR1 reads KGHSH; CDR2 reads LQKENI. V lost 4 bases, J lost 13 bases, and 12 bases stayed unmatched. CDR3 nucleotides: TGTGCCAGCTCACAAGGGACAGGAGATCGGAGCTACTTC. As protein: CASSQGTGDRSYF.